Below, 32 T cell receptor beta chains from the same sample are listed, as sequenced in a study of cytomegalovirus exposure and HLA in healthy donors. Only in-frame clones appear in the TCRdb table, and some are missing; sequencing was by immunoSEQ multiplex PCR. The sample consists of 170,000 or so clones, roughly 80% of them appearing once. Sequenced input: PBMCs. The receptors derive from a woman in her late teens or twenties in good health and CMV-seropositive.

The chain is built from TRBV29-1 and TRBJ2-1; maybe TRBD1 (5 bases). Trimming removed 6 bases at V and 6 bases at J, with 18 bases between. This CDR3 has 14 residues. Per germline, CDR1 SQVTM and CDR2 ANQGSEA. CDR3 DNA: TGCAGCGTGTTGTGGGTAGGGGCCCTCAATGAGCAGTTCTTC. Its protein is CSVLWVGALNEQFF.

J is TRBJ2-1 and V is TRBV6-1; the match to TRBD2 covers 8 bases. V was pared by 3 bases and J by 4 bases, with 5 bases of the junction left unmatched. The CDR3 runs 15 residues. Germline CDR1 MNHNS, CDR2 SASEGT. The CDR3 here is CASSELSGGYNEQFF. For the CDR3, the DNA is TGTGCCAGCAGTGAGTTGAGCGGGGGTTACAATGAGCAGTTCTTC.

This chain connects TRBV2 to TRBJ1-1, with TRBD1 as a possible D gene (6 bases). The CDR3 runs to 12 residues. Trimming shortened V by 6 bases and J by 4 bases, and 9 bases separated the two germline ends. Per the germline V gene, CDR1 is SNHLY and CDR2 is FYNNEI. The CDR3, as DNA: TGTGCCAGCAGCCAACAGGGCACTGAAGCTTTCTTT. As protein: CASSQQGTEAFF.

This clone was detected a few times. The gene calls are TRBV15 and TRBJ1-2, with D uncertain. V lost 0 bases and J 4 bases, leaving 9 bases between the germline ends. The CDR3 runs to 14 residues. Germline CDR1 LNHNV, CDR2 YYDKDF (reference sequence). The DNA of the CDR3 is TGTGCCACCAGCAGAGATTCCACAGCCTATGGCTACACCTTC. Translated: CATSRDSTAYGYTF.

This sequence joins TRBV18 and TRBJ2-1; tentative D call: TRBD2 (6 bases). Germline V gene data show CDR1 as KGHSH and CDR2 as LQKENI. The CDR3 is 13 amino acids. V was pared by 3 bases and J by 8 bases, with 11 bases between. DNA for the CDR3: TGTGCCAGCTCACCGGGGGGAACCCATGAGCAGTTCTTC. Protein sequence: CASSPGGTHEQFF.

The chain combines TRBV4-3 with TRBJ2-3, with 8 nucleotides matching TRBD2. The germline CDR1 and CDR2 sequences are LGHNA and YSLEER. This CDR3 spans 15 amino acids. The J segment lost 7 bases and the V segment lost 0 bases, leaving 6 bases of the junction unmatched. CDR3 residues: CASSQDEAGGYTQYF. The CDR3 DNA sequence: TGCGCCAGCAGCCAAGATGAGGCGGGGGGCTATACGCAGTATTTT.

The chain joins TRBV27 to TRBJ2-5, with TRBD2 matching 8 bases. The CDR3 extends over 16 amino acids. Germline CDR1 is MNHEY and CDR2 is SMNVEV (reference sequence). J gave up 2 bases and V 5 bases, and 10 bases lay outside the gene matches. The CDR3 protein is CASSQLSGGLQETQYF. In DNA, the CDR3 is TGTGCCAGCAGTCAACTCAGCGGGGGCTTACAAGAGACCCAGTACTTC.

The chain recombines TRBV25-1 with TRBJ1-2, with D unclear. Germline V gives CDR1 MGHDK, CDR2 SYGVNS. The CDR3 totals 13 residues. V was pared by 6 bases and J by 3 bases, with 11 bases between. The CDR3, as DNA: TGTGCCAGCAGAACAGACCCTGACTATGGCTACACCTTC. Residues: CASRTDPDYGYTF.

This clone turned up a few times. The CDR3 loop is CASSGGGLRSPLHF. The CDR3 bases are TGTGCCAGCAGCGGAGGGGGCCTGCGGTCACCCCTCCACTTT. The chain links TRBV14 to TRBJ1-6; the match to TRBD1 covers 7 bases. This CDR3 is built from 14 residues. Germline loops: CDR1 SGHDN, CDR2 FVKESK. V lost 5 bases, J lost 10 bases, and 8 bases stayed unmatched.

The rearrangement uses TRBV6-1 and TRBJ1-1; weak D call: TRBD1 (5 bases). Germline V gene data show CDR1 as MNHNS and CDR2 as SASEGT. This CDR3 has 14 amino acids. V gave up 4 bases and J gave up 4 bases, with 13 bases separating them. In DNA form, the CDR3 reads TGTGCCAGCAGTGTGGGGGGGGGAGGCACTGAAGCTTTCTTT. It translates to CASSVGGGGTEAFF.

The rearrangement uses TRBV12-5 and TRBJ1-1, with D perhaps matching TRBD1 (6 bases). Trimming left V 1 base short and J 11 bases short, with 20 bases between. Germline CDR1 reads LGHNT; CDR2 reads FRNRAP. The CDR3 has 15 amino acids. CDR3 coding DNA: TGTGCTAGTGGTTTGGCCGAACAGGGCCCTCGTGGGGCTTTCTTT. Translating it yields CASGLAEQGPRGAFF.

The chain carries TRBV5-5 and TRBJ2-7; D is uncertain. This CDR3 contains 11 residues. The V end lost 0 bases, the J end lost 9 bases, and 7 bases lay between the germline ends. CDR1 and CDR2 (germline): SGHKS, YYEKEE (reference sequence). The CDR3 region has the DNA TGTGCCAGCAGCTTGGAGTCGAGGCAGTACTTC. It encodes CASSLESRQYF.

The V call is TRBV11-2, the J call TRBJ2-6; 11 bases match TRBD2. The CDR3 runs to 18 residues. After removal of 5 bases from V and 2 bases from J, the junction contained 8 bases not matched to a gene. Germline V lookup: CDR1 SGHAT, CDR2 FQNNGV. The CDR3 sequence is CASSVPGLAVTGANVLTF. The CDR3, as DNA: TGTGCCAGCAGCGTCCCGGGACTAGCGGTGACTGGGGCCAACGTCCTGACTTTC.

The genes are TRBV7-9 and TRBJ2-7, with TRBD2 as a possible D gene (5 bases). Germline V gene sequence: CDR1 SEHNR, CDR2 FQNEAQ (reference sequence). The CDR3 is made up of 14 amino acids. Trimming left V 1 base short and J 3 bases short, with 10 bases between. The DNA for the CDR3 is TGTGCCAGCAGCTTAGTCACCCGGGGCTACGAGCAGTACTTC. It specifies CASSLVTRGYEQYF.

This chain's CDR3 is CASSSGTGGPGNTIYF. In nucleotides, the CDR3 is TGCGCCAGCAGCAGCGGGACAGGGGGTCCTGGAAACACCATATATTTT. V is TRBV5-1 and J is TRBJ1-3; 11 bases are a match to TRBD1. The germline gives CDR1 SGHRS, CDR2 YFSETQ. V shed 4 bases, J shed 2 bases, and the junction held 5 bases outside the gene matches. The CDR3 extends over 16 amino acids.

This chain joins TRBV6-1 and TRBJ2-7; 10 bases are shared with TRBD1. CDR3 length: 15 amino acids. V shed 4 bases, J shed 2 bases, and the junction held 5 bases outside the gene matches. CDR1 and CDR2 (germline): MNHNS, SASEGT. This CDR3 reads CASSGSGTGAYEQYF. In nucleotides, the CDR3 is TGTGCCAGCAGTGGATCCGGGACAGGGGCCTACGAGCAGTACTTC.

This clone appeared once. The CDR3 loop reads CATRNWDRGDTQYF. The CDR3, as DNA: TGTGCCACCAGAAATTGGGACAGGGGGGATACGCAGTATTTT. The rearrangement uses TRBV15 and TRBJ2-3, with 11 bases identical to TRBD1. Germline CDR1 reads LNHNV; CDR2 reads YYDKDF (reference sequence). The CDR3 contains 14 residues. Trimming removed 6 bases from V and 6 bases from J; junction bases left unmatched: 5.

With respect to this clone: The junction departs from germline at one end; a sequencing error may be responsible. The V gene is TRBV4-3, the J gene TRBJ1-1, with TRBD1 matching 8 bases. This CDR3 is built from 14 residues. Germline V gene sequence: CDR1 LGHNA, CDR2 YSLEER. The CDR3 loop reads CASRQDRGRTEAFF. CDR3 nucleotide sequence: TGCGCCAGCAGGCAAGACAGGGGAAGGACTGAAGCTTTCTTT.

This clone has more than one count but fewer than ten. The rearrangement links TRBV5-8 to TRBJ2-7; D not resolved. The length of the CDR3 is 14 residues. Trimming removed 3 bases at V and 2 bases at J, with 12 bases between. From germline, CDR1 is SGHTS and CDR2 YDEGEE. The CDR3 loop reads CASSSYSGTYEQYF. The CDR3 region has the DNA TGTGCCAGCAGCTCCTACAGTGGAACCTACGAGCAGTACTTC.

The chain carries TRBV6-6 and TRBJ1-5; D ambiguous. The germline gives CDR1 MNHNY, CDR2 SVGAGI (reference sequence). The V gene lost 6 bases and the J gene lost 6 bases, with 18 bases spanning the gap. The CDR3 has 15 amino acids. Here the CDR3 DNA reads TGTGCCAGCAGGCCGAGAACGTCCAATCCTCAGCCCCAGCATTTT. It yields the protein CASRPRTSNPQPQHF.

The J gene is TRBJ2-3, the V gene TRBV6-6; 13 positions match TRBD2. Germline CDR1 MNHNY, CDR2 SVGAGI (reference sequence). The trim removed 7 bases at V and 8 bases at J, leaving 9 bases unmatched. This CDR3 is 15 amino acids long. For the CDR3, the DNA is TGTGCCAGCATCATGACTAGCGGGGGGTCGGGTACGCAGTATTTT. It is translated as CASIMTSGGSGTQYF.

This clone was seen only a few times. V and J are TRBV5-6 and TRBJ1-3, with TRBD1 matching over 11 bases. CDR3 length equals 16 residues. The J segment lost 2 bases and the V segment lost 1 base, leaving 2 bases of the junction unmatched. Per germline, CDR1 SGHDT and CDR2 YYEEEE. DNA for the CDR3: TGTGCCAGCAGCTTGAGGACAGGGGGCCCTGGAAACACCATATATTTT. The encoded protein is CASSLRTGGPGNTIYF.

V and J are TRBV6-6 and TRBJ2-3, with D perhaps matching TRBD2 (5 bases). Germline V gene data show CDR1 as MNHNY and CDR2 as SVGAGI (reference sequence). The CDR3 has 14 amino acids. Trimming pared 2 bases from V and 4 bases from J, leaving 10 bases between. The CDR3 reads CASSYRRAADTQYF. The CDR3, as DNA: TGTGCCAGCAGTTACCGGCGGGCTGCAGATACGCAGTATTTT.

V usage is TRBV11-2 and J usage is TRBJ2-5, with 9 bases that match TRBD1. This CDR3 region has 14 residues. Losses at the gene ends were 5 bases for V and 4 bases for J; bases not matched to a gene: 5. Germline CDR1 and CDR2: SGHAT and FQNNGV. This CDR3 reads CASSRDRAGETQYF. The CDR3 nucleotides are TGTGCCAGCAGCCGGGACAGGGCAGGAGAGACCCAGTACTTC.

The rearrangement links TRBV6-4 to TRBJ1-3; possibly TRBD1 for D (6 bases). Looked up from germline, CDR1 is MRHNA and CDR2 is SNTAGT. The germline V and J ends were trimmed by 4 bases and 4 bases, with 14 bases remaining between them. This CDR3 has 15 residues. The CDR3 loop is CASSVDGGSGNTIYF. For the CDR3, the DNA is TGTGCCAGCAGTGTGGATGGGGGCTCCGGAAACACCATATATTTT.

The chain carries TRBV4-1 and TRBJ1-2, with D hard to call. V was clipped by 0 bases and J by 6 bases, with 14 bases between them. The CDR3 length is 15 residues. Germline V gives CDR1 MGHRA, CDR2 YSYEKL. The CDR3 DNA reads TGCGCCAGCAGCCAAGATCTCTATGGAGGGAATGGCTACACCTTC. Its translation is CASSQDLYGGNGYTF.

This chain joins TRBV2 and TRBJ2-5, with D possibly being TRBD2 (6 bases). This CDR3 contains 16 residues. Germline CDR1 and CDR2: SNHLY and FYNNEI. V gave up 6 bases and J gave up 4 bases, with 21 bases separating them. This chain's CDR3 is CASSAPGTSARETQYF. The CDR3 region has the DNA TGTGCCAGCAGCGCACCAGGGACTTCCGCTCGAGAGACCCAGTACTTC.

The DNA for the CDR3 is TGCGCCAGCAGCTTAATACCCGGCTCTGGAAACACCATATATTTT. It specifies CASSLIPGSGNTIYF. V and J are TRBV5-1 and TRBJ1-3; no firm D call. V was cut by 2 bases and J by 0 bases, with 9 bases left in between. CDR1 is SGHRS, CDR2 YFSETQ, per germline. CDR3 size: 15 residues.

This chain links TRBV19 with TRBJ1-5; no firm D call. Trimming left V 3 bases short and J 0 bases short, with 12 bases between. This CDR3 contains 16 residues. Germline CDR1 LNHDA, CDR2 SQIVND (reference sequence). The CDR3 spells CASSILTSNSNQPQHF. Written as DNA, the CDR3 is TGTGCCAGTAGTATCCTGACATCTAATAGCAATCAGCCCCAGCATTTT.

The CDR3 loop reads CASSYRGGGLFF. CDR3 nucleotide sequence: TGTGCCAGCAGTTACCGAGGCGGTGGACTGTTTTTT. The chain uses TRBV6-5 and TRBJ1-4, with no clear D. The CDR3 totals 12 residues. Trimming removed 2 bases from V and 13 bases from J, with 11 bases in between. CDR1 is MNHEY and CDR2 is SVGAGI in the germline V gene.

This clone was detected once. The rearrangement links TRBV6-5 to TRBJ2-5; a weak D match, TRBD2 (6 bases). Per the germline V gene, CDR1 is MNHEY and CDR2 is SVGAGI. V was shortened by 0 bases and J by 7 bases, with 15 bases between the two germline ends. CDR3 length equals 15 residues. CDR3 amino acids: CASSYSPAGKGTQYF. DNA for the CDR3: TGTGCCAGCAGTTACTCTCCTGCGGGGAAGGGGACCCAGTACTTC.

Only a few counts were recorded for this clone. The CDR3 sequence is CASSEARQEDEQYF. The CDR3 nucleotides are TGTGCCAGCAGTGAAGCGCGGCAGGAGGACGAGCAGTACTTC. V usage is TRBV6-1 and J usage is TRBJ2-7; possible D gene TRBD2, 5 bases. The V and J ends lost 0 bases and 5 bases respectively, with 11 bases between them. CDR1 is MNHNS, CDR2 SASEGT, per germline. There are 14 residues in the CDR3.